The clone carrying this T cell receptor beta chain was observed many times. The entry originates in a study of human T cells and chemical hapten exposure. V was trimmed by 3 bases and J by 2 bases, leaving 6 bases between them. The CDR3 totals 13 residues. Per germline, CDR1 SGHAT and CDR2 FQNNGV. TCRdb re-called the RACE reads through MiXCR, storing one row per CDR3 protein. The sample shows tens of thousands of distinct CDR3 sequences, 9.5% to 10% of them seen only once. Stated time point: patch test 2, 6 weeks after DPC sensitization. Treatment denoted: therapeutic diphenylcyclopropenone sensitization with weekly scalp DPC.

The V gene is TRBV11-2, the J gene TRBJ2-3; D not certain. This TCR was sampled from a woman between 45 and 60 years old with alopecia areata. Some clones in this sample may be carry-over from other donors' samples. This sample comprised whole blood, obtained in connection with sensitization to the hapten diphenylcyclopropenone (DPC). The chain's CDR3 is CASSFRPTDTQYF. CDR3 in DNA: TGTGCCAGCAGCTTCAGGCCCACAGATACGCAGTATTTT.